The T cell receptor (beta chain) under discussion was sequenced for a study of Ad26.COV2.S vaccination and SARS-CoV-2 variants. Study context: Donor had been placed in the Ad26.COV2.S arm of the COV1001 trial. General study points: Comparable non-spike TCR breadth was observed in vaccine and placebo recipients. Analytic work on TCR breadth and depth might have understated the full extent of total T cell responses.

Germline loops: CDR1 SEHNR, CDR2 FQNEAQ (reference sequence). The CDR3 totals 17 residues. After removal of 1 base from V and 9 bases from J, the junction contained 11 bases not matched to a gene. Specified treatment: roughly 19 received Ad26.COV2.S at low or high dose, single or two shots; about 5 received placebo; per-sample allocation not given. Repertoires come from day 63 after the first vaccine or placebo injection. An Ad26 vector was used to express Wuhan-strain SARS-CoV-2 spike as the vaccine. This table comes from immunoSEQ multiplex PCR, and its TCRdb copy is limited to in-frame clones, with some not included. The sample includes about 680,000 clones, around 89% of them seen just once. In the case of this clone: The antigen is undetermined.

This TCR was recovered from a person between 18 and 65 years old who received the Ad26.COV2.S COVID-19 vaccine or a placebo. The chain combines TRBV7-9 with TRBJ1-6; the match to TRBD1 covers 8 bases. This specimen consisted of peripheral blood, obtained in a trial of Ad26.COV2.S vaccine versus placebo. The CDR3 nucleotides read TGTGCCAGCAGCTTAGATAGCCTAACAGGGGGAGGTTCACCCCTCCACTTT. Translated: CASSLDSLTGGGSPLHF.